The next 26 T cell receptor beta chains were all read from a single sample in a study of T cells in Graves' hyperthyroidism and ophthalmopathy. Amplification targeted TCR beta CDR3 regions from RNA transcripts. RT-PCR in the first round (using the HTBI primer set) targeted the TCR CDR3. TCRdb reprocessed the multiplex PCR reads with MiXCR, giving one entry per CDR3 protein. This sample carries roughly 740,000 distinct CDR3 sequences, 15% to 20% of them seen once, and the ten largest clones take roughly 8%. The specimen sequenced was blood. The origin of the receptors is a man younger than 35 with Graves' hyperthyroidism.

The sample holds many counts of this clonotype. The chain combines TRBV6-2 or TRBV6-3 with TRBJ2-1; D unresolved. Germline CDR1 is MNHEY and CDR2 is SVGEGT. Trimming shortened V by 2 bases and J by 13 bases, and 12 bases separated the two germline ends. This CDR3 contains 12 residues. The CDR3 loop reads CASSYRSARQFF. In DNA form, the CDR3 reads TGTGCCAGCAGTTACAGATCCGCCCGTCAGTTCTTC.

In its sample, this clonotype was seen many times. CDR3 region: CASSLRLGYNSPLHF. The CDR3, as DNA: TGTGCCAGCAGTTTAAGATTGGGGTATAATTCACCCCTCCACTTT. This sequence joins TRBV28 and TRBJ1-6, with unresolved D. The CDR3 extends over 15 amino acids. Trimming removed 2 bases from V and 4 bases from J, with 9 bases in between. Germline V CDR1 and CDR2: MDHEN, SYDVKM.

This clonotype was picked up many times. This chain links TRBV18 with TRBJ1-1; 7 positions agree with TRBD1. The CDR3 has 16 amino acids. V dropped 1 base and J dropped 4; count of bases not matched to a gene: 9. Germline loops: CDR1 KGHSH, CDR2 LQKENI. For the CDR3, the DNA is TGTGCCAGCTCACCACACCCTCTGACAGGGCCCACTGAAGCTTTCTTT. Translation: CASSPHPLTGPTEAFF.

This clonotype was seen many times. The gene calls are TRBV2 and TRBJ2-5; 8 nucleotides line up with TRBD1. In germline, CDR1 is SNHLY, CDR2 FYNNEI. V lost 1 base and J lost 3; bases outside the gene matches: 1. The CDR3 is 14 amino acids. CDR3: CASSEDRGEETQYF. CDR3 DNA sequence: TGTGCCAGCAGTGAAGACAGGGGGGAAGAGACCCAGTACTTC.

This chain joins TRBV7-2 and TRBJ1-1; 10 nucleotides line up with TRBD1. Trimming took 2 bases from V and 3 from J; bases not matched to a gene: 12. The CDR3 totals 18 residues. The germline V gene encodes CDR1 SGHTA and CDR2 FQGNSA. The CDR3 spells CASSLRLRLDRGDTEAFF. The CDR3 nucleotides are TGTGCCAGCAGCTTAAGGTTGAGGCTGGACAGGGGGGACACTGAAGCTTTCTTT. Full variable domain (outside the CDR3, taken from reference TRBV7-2 and TRBJ1-1): GAGVSQSPSNKVTEKGKDVELRCDPISGHTALYWYRQSLGQGLEFLIYFQGNSAPDKSGLPSDRFSAERTGGSVSTLTIQRTQQEDSAVYLCASSLRLRLDRGDTEAFFGQGTRLTVV.

In the case of this clonotype: Sequence at one end of the junction differs from germline and may be a read error. The genes are TRBV19 and TRBJ1-3, with a weak D call TRBD1 (6 bases). The germline V gene has CDR1 LNHDA and CDR2 SQIVND (reference sequence). The CDR3 runs to 14 residues. Here the CDR3 DNA reads TGTGCCAGCGAACAGGGTAGAACTGGAAACACCATATGTTTT. Amino acids: CASEQGRTGNTICF.

The genes are TRBV7-9 and TRBJ2-2; D gene ambiguous. Germline V gene data show CDR1 as SEHNR and CDR2 as FQNEAQ (reference sequence). CDR3 size: 11 residues. Trimming left V 8 bases short and J 6 bases short, with 7 bases between. CDR3 coding DNA: TGTGCCAGCGAAGTCGCCGGGGAGCTGTTTTTT. This codes for CASEVAGELFF.

This clonotype was picked up many times. V usage is TRBV20-1 and J usage is TRBJ2-3; D is undetermined. Looked up from germline, CDR1 is DFQATT and CDR2 is SNEGSKA (reference sequence). CDR3 size: 15 residues. V lost 2 bases to trimming and J lost 2 bases, with 14 bases between them. CDR3 nucleotide sequence: TGCAGTGCTAGAAGGGCAGGCGGACCCACAGATACGCAGTATTTT. This encodes CSARRAGGPTDTQYF.

This clonotype was seen at least ten times. V and J are TRBV28 and TRBJ2-1; no reliable D call. Germline CDR1 MDHEN, CDR2 SYDVKM. The V and J ends lost 1 base and 0 bases respectively, with 10 bases between them. The CDR3 is 16 amino acids. As DNA, the CDR3 is TGTGCCAGCAGTTTATATGGGGTCCCCTCCTACAATGAGCAGTTCTTC. Translated: CASSLYGVPSYNEQFF. Together with reference TRBV28 and TRBJ2-1, the CDR3 gives the full variable domain: DVKVTQSSRYLVKRTGEKVFLECVQDMDHENMFWYRQDPGLGLRLIYFSYDVKMKEKGDIPEGYSVSREKKERFSLILESASTNQTSMYLCASSLYGVPSYNEQFFGPGTRLTVL.

This clonotype was found many times. The chain recombines TRBV7-8 with TRBJ2-5, with TRBD2 as a possible D gene (5 bases). The V end lost 0 bases, the J end lost 9 bases, and 8 bases lay between the germline ends. The CDR3 consists of 12 residues. Per germline, CDR1 SGHVS and CDR2 FQNEAQ. The chain's CDR3 is CASSLARAAQYF. The DNA for the CDR3 is TGTGCCAGCAGCTTAGCGAGGGCTGCCCAGTACTTC.

V gene TRBV7-9 combines with J gene TRBJ1-3; D is perhaps TRBD1 (5 bases). CDR3 length equals 16 residues. Germline assignment: CDR1 SEHNR and CDR2 FQNEAQ (reference sequence). Trimming pared 1 base from V and 1 base from J, leaving 11 bases between. The CDR3 here is CASSLVRGTSGNTIYF. Here the CDR3 DNA reads TGTGCCAGCAGCTTAGTAAGAGGGACTTCTGGAAACACCATATATTTT.

V gene TRBV27 combines with J gene TRBJ2-7; the match to TRBD1 covers 8 bases. The CDR3 length is 13 residues. Trimming took 2 bases from V and 6 from J; bases not matched to a gene: 3. Per germline, CDR1 MNHEY and CDR2 SMNVEV (reference sequence). CDR3 DNA: TGTGCCAGCAGTTTAGTCAGGGGGCGCGAGCAGTACTTC. It encodes CASSLVRGREQYF.

The CDR3 sequence is CASSPRTGQVFAFF. The CDR3, as DNA: TGTGCCAGCAGTCCTCGGACAGGGCAGGTTTTTGCTTTCTTT. The chain recombines TRBV25-1 with TRBJ1-1, with 8 bases that match TRBD1. The CDR3 covers 14 residues. Trimming removed 5 bases from V and 11 bases from J; junction bases left unmatched: 13. Looked up from germline, CDR1 is MGHDK and CDR2 is SYGVNS.

The V gene is TRBV7-2, the J gene TRBJ2-1; a weak D match, TRBD2 (6 bases). This CDR3 is 14 amino acids long. V gave up 5 bases and J gave up 10 bases, with 18 bases separating them. Germline loops: CDR1 SGHTA, CDR2 FQGNSA. CDR3 DNA: TGTGCCAGCAGCCGCGGAGGGACTCCGCGAGAGCAGTTCTTC. It translates to CASSRGGTPREQFF.

The V and J genes are TRBV2 and TRBJ2-1; TRBD2 aligns across 9 bases. The CDR3 has 15 residues. V lost 3 bases, J lost 8 bases, and 8 bases stayed unmatched. CDR1 is SNHLY, CDR2 FYNNEI, per germline. CDR3 DNA: TGTGCCAGCAGTGAGGGGGCTAGCGGGAACCATGAGCAGTTCTTC. It encodes CASSEGASGNHEQFF.

This clonotype was seen ten or more times. V usage is TRBV6-6 and J usage is TRBJ2-3; maybe TRBD1 (6 bases). V was shortened by 0 bases and J by 11 bases, with 9 bases between the two germline ends. The CDR3 loop spans 12 amino acids. From germline, CDR1 is MNHNY and CDR2 SVGAGI (reference sequence). The DNA of the CDR3 is TGTGCCAGCAGTTACTCAGGGGGACAGCAGTATTTT. Amino acid sequence: CASSYSGGQQYF.

J is TRBJ2-1 and V is TRBV4-1, with a weak D call TRBD2 (6 bases). Looked up from germline, CDR1 is MGHRA and CDR2 is YSYEKL. Trimming left V 1 base short and J 9 bases short, with 16 bases between. The CDR3 has 15 amino acids. The CDR3 sequence is CASSQVTSRTGEQFF. CDR3 coding DNA: TGCGCCAGCAGCCAAGTAACTAGCAGGACGGGTGAGCAGTTCTTC.

The chain couples TRBV29-1 to TRBJ2-2, with D possibly being TRBD1 (6 bases). This CDR3 is 15 amino acids long. The germline gives CDR1 SQVTM, CDR2 ANQGSEA. Trimming took off 3 bases at V and 1 base at J, with 12 bases between the two ends. The CDR3 nucleotides are TGCAGCGTTGACAAGGGGGTCGGGAACACCGGGGAGCTGTTTTTT. It is translated as CSVDKGVGNTGELFF.

This clonotype was detected many times. The chain couples TRBV18 to TRBJ2-3; D is undetermined. CDR1 is KGHSH and CDR2 is LQKENI in the germline V gene. The V gene lost 2 bases and the J gene lost 1 base, with 10 bases spanning the gap. The CDR3 sequence is 15 residues long. The CDR3 DNA is TGTGCCAGCTCACCAGGGTACGGAGGCACAGATACGCAGTATTTT. Amino acids: CASSPGYGGTDTQYF.

This clonotype was recorded at least ten times. The rearrangement links TRBV28 to TRBJ2-3; tentatively, D is TRBD1 (6 bases). There are 15 residues in the CDR3. Trimming took 8 bases from V and 6 from J, leaving 21 bases between them. Germline lookup yields CDR1 MDHEN and CDR2 SYDVKM. The CDR3 region has the DNA TGTGCCAGCTCTTACGGGACAACTAAGGGGGATACGCAGTATTTT. Translated, it gives CASSYGTTKGDTQYF. Filled out from reference TRBV28 and TRBJ2-3, the complete variable domain reads DVKVTQSSRYLVKRTGEKVFLECVQDMDHENMFWYRQDPGLGLRLIYFSYDVKMKEKGDIPEGYSVSREKKERFSLILESASTNQTSMYLCASSYGTTKGDTQYFGPGTRLTVL.

The table lists this clonotype with a few counts. V is TRBV7-9 and J is TRBJ2-5; D is unresolved. Germline CDR1 is SEHNR and CDR2 is FQNEAQ (reference sequence). CDR3 length equals 12 residues. Trimming took off 6 bases at V and 5 bases at J, with 10 bases between the two ends. The CDR3 sequence is CASRDVAETQYF. The CDR3 DNA reads as TGTGCCAGCAGGGACGTGGCCGAGACCCAGTACTTC.

This clonotype occurred many times. CDR3 DNA sequence: TGTGCCAGCAGTCGACAGGGGGCAGATGAAAAACTGTTTTTT. Translating gives CASSRQGADEKLFF. The rearrangement links TRBV28 to TRBJ1-4; 10 bases match TRBD1. Germline V CDR1 and CDR2: MDHEN, SYDVKM. CDR3 size: 14 residues. The V gene end was trimmed by 5 bases and the J gene end by 6 bases; junction bases not matched to a gene: 3.

A few counts support this clonotype. This chain connects TRBV7-2 to TRBJ2-1; possibly TRBD1 or TRBD2 for D (6 bases each). Deletions cut 5 bases from V and 4 bases from J, with 18 bases between. Germline CDR1 is SGHTA and CDR2 is FQGNSA. This CDR3 spans 16 amino acids. The CDR3: CASSPLGGWGYNEQFF. CDR3 in DNA: TGTGCCAGCAGCCCCTTGGGGGGCTGGGGATACAATGAGCAGTTCTTC.

This clonotype occurred a few times. The rearrangement uses TRBV2 and TRBJ2-5; TRBD1 might be the D (5 bases). The CDR3 is 14 residues long. Trimming stripped 2 bases from V and 0 bases from J, with 7 bases between. CDR1 and CDR2 from the germline V gene are SNHLY and FYNNEI. The CDR3 DNA reads as TGTGCCAGCAGTGAACCCAGGGACCAAGAGACCCAGTACTTC. Its protein product is CASSEPRDQETQYF.

This clonotype was seen at least ten times. J is TRBJ2-3 and V is TRBV6-2 or TRBV6-3, with D possibly being TRBD2 (5 bases). The V gene's germline CDR1 is MNHEY and CDR2 SVGEGT. This CDR3 has 17 residues. V was clipped by 2 bases and J by 3 bases, with 18 bases between them. The CDR3 loop reads CASSYEASLDFTDTQYF. The CDR3 region has the DNA TGTGCCAGCAGTTACGAGGCCTCTTTGGACTTTACAGATACGCAGTATTTT.

This clonotype was observed a handful of times. This chain joins TRBV2 and TRBJ2-5; D possibly corresponds to TRBD2 (5 bases). The CDR3 is 12 amino acids. Germline V CDR1 and CDR2: SNHLY, FYNNEI. V lost 7 bases to trimming and J lost 5 bases, with 11 bases between them. The DNA for the CDR3 is TGTGCCAGCACTCGAGGGAGTGAGACCCAGTACTTC. Its protein is CASTRGSETQYF.